Shown below are 17 T cell receptor beta chains from a single sample sequenced in a study of early T cells in non-severe SARS-CoV-2 infection. From the 5' RACE reads, TCRdb called clonotypes with MiXCR, one entry per CDR3 protein. The table records approximately 50,000 distinct CDR3 sequences, over 7.5% of them present only once. The specimen sequenced was whole blood. The receptors stem from an adult who was a healthcare worker with PCR-confirmed SARS-CoV-2 infection or an uninfected control (not recorded which).

The sample holds a few counts of this clonotype. The chain carries TRBV9 and TRBJ2-3, with a weak D call TRBD2 (7 bases). Trimming removed 6 bases at V and 6 bases at J, with 20 bases between. The CDR3 length is 15 residues. Looked up from germline, CDR1 is SGDLS and CDR2 is YYNGEE. CDR3 bases: TGTGCCAGCAATCGAGCGGGACAATGGACGGATACGCAGTATTTT. Amino acid sequence: CASNRAGQWTDTQYF.

This clonotype came up many times. This sequence joins TRBV28 and TRBJ1-6; no reliable D call. Germline CDR1 and CDR2: MDHEN and SYDVKM. Trimming took 2 bases from V and 6 from J, leaving 17 bases between them. The CDR3 is 17 amino acids. In DNA form, the CDR3 reads TGTGCCAGCAGTTTAGGATCCCAGACGGTGATTAATTCACCCCTCCACTTT. The encoded protein is CASSLGSQTVINSPLHF.

The gene calls are TRBV28 and TRBJ1-3; unclear D gene. Germline CDR1 and CDR2: MDHEN and SYDVKM. V dropped 5 bases and J dropped 4 bases, with 12 bases sitting between them. CDR3 length: 14 residues. In DNA, the CDR3 is TGTGCCAGCAGTATGCCCCACTTCGGAAACACCATATATTTT. This encodes CASSMPHFGNTIYF.

This clonotype occurred many times. The CDR3 protein is CASSLERNSYEQYF. DNA for the CDR3: TGCGCCAGCAGCTTAGAGCGGAACTCCTACGAGCAGTACTTC. This chain joins TRBV4-1 and TRBJ2-7, with D possibly being TRBD2 (5 bases). CDR1 is MGHRA, CDR2 YSYEKL, per germline. There are 14 residues in the CDR3. V gave up 5 bases and J gave up 0 bases, with 11 bases separating them.

This clonotype turned up a few times. The chain carries TRBV7-2 and TRBJ2-1; 8 bases agree with TRBD2. Germline loops: CDR1 SGHTA, CDR2 FQGNSA. V lost 2 bases and J lost 2; bases outside the gene matches: 8. CDR3 size: 17 residues. The CDR3, as DNA: TGTGCCAGCAGCTTACAGGCGGGGGGTCCGCCCTACAATGAGCAGTTCTTC. Its protein product is CASSLQAGGPPYNEQFF.

This clonotype has at least ten counts. This sequence joins TRBV6-5 and TRBJ1-3; possible D gene TRBD1, 6 bases. Germline values: CDR1 MNHEY, CDR2 SVGAGI. The CDR3 sequence is 20 residues long. V was clipped by 0 bases and J by 0 bases, with 21 bases between them. The CDR3 DNA reads as TGTGCCAGCAGTTACTCAAGATACCGGGGGGCCTCTGGCTCTGGAAACACCATATATTTT. The encoded protein is CASSYSRYRGASGSGNTIYF.

This clonotype was counted at least ten times. The chain has TRBV5-5 and TRBJ1-2, with 8 positions matching TRBD1. Germline V gene data show CDR1 as SGHKS and CDR2 as YYEKEE (reference sequence). V shed 5 bases and J 2 bases; nucleotides not matched to a gene: 8. CDR3 length equals 15 residues. The chain's CDR3 is CASSNQGASNYGYTF. The DNA of the CDR3 is TGTGCCAGCAGTAACCAGGGGGCCTCCAACTATGGCTACACCTTC.

This clonotype was counted at least ten times. The chain combines TRBV21-1 with TRBJ1-1. TRBV21-1 is a documented pseudogene. The CDR3 is made up of 10 amino acids. The CDR3 bases are TGTGCCAGCAGATCCTTTATCGATATATTT. This codes for CASRSFIDIF.

In this sample, this clonotype turned up a few times. The CDR3 DNA follows: TGTGCCAGCAGCTTATCCTCGGACAGGGCCCCGTCTCCTAGCACAGATACGCAGTATTTT. Protein: CASSLSSDRAPSPSTDTQYF. V usage is TRBV7-8 and J usage is TRBJ2-3; TRBD1 agrees at 8 bases. CDR3 length: 20 residues. Germline V gene sequence: CDR1 SGHVS, CDR2 FQNEAQ. Losses at the gene ends were 2 bases for V and 0 bases for J; bases not matched to a gene: 16.

The V and J genes are TRBV15 and TRBJ1-1; D is unclear. The germline V gene has CDR1 LNHNV and CDR2 YYDKDF (reference sequence). Trimming cost V 3 bases and J 1 base, with 6 bases left between them. This CDR3 spans 13 amino acids. CDR3 loop: CATSSGQNTEAFF. The DNA for the CDR3 is TGTGCCACCAGCAGTGGGCAGAACACTGAAGCTTTCTTT.

This clonotype has a count of ten or more. The V gene is TRBV7-2, the J gene TRBJ2-5; maybe TRBD1 (5 bases). Germline lookup yields CDR1 SGHTA and CDR2 FQGNSA. The CDR3 loop spans 14 amino acids. Trimming took off 2 bases at V and 5 bases at J, with 12 bases between the two ends. CDR3 nucleotides: TGTGCCAGCAGCTTATCAGGGTCGGAGGAGACCCAGTACTTC. Translated: CASSLSGSEETQYF.

The chain carries TRBV28 and TRBJ2-7; D possibly uses TRBD1 or TRBD2 (5 bases each). Looked up from germline, CDR1 is MDHEN and CDR2 is SYDVKM. The CDR3 has 10 amino acids. Trimming left V 10 bases short and J 6 bases short, with 10 bases between. The CDR3 sequence is CATGLGEQYF. In DNA, the CDR3 is TGTGCCACGGGGCTGGGCGAGCAGTACTTC.

This clonotype was counted many times. V and J are TRBV5-5 and TRBJ2-5; D remains ambiguous. Germline V gene data show CDR1 as SGHKS and CDR2 as YYEKEE (reference sequence). The CDR3 length is 13 residues. V dropped 3 bases and J dropped 3 bases, with 9 bases sitting between them. CDR3: CASSYPGKETQYF. The CDR3 DNA reads TGTGCCAGCAGCTACCCAGGAAAAGAGACCCAGTACTTC.

This clonotype was found many times. The chain combines TRBV18 with TRBJ1-6; 7 positions match TRBD1. Germline CDR1 and CDR2: KGHSH and LQKENI. With 1 base clipped from V and 7 bases from J, the junction kept 4 bases outside the gene matches. CDR3 length equals 15 residues. The CDR3 bases are TGTGCCAGCTCACCACGGGGACAGATGAATTCACCCCTCCACTTT. Its translation: CASSPRGQMNSPLHF.

In its sample, this clonotype was seen many times. The chain recombines TRBV20-1 with TRBJ2-7; no definite D call. Deletions cut 7 bases from V and 2 bases from J, with 18 bases between. The CDR3 has 14 amino acids. The germline V gene has CDR1 DFQATT and CDR2 SNEGSKA (reference sequence). In DNA form, the CDR3 reads TGCAGTGTCCAGGTTGCCGGAGTCCCCTACGAGCAGTACTTC. As protein: CSVQVAGVPYEQYF.

This clonotype was picked up many times. The chain employs TRBV5-4 and TRBJ1-4; TRBD1 matches 11 bases. CDR1 is SGHNT, CDR2 YYREEE, per germline (reference sequence). This CDR3 is 17 amino acids long. V lost 0 bases to trimming and J lost 3 bases; unmatched junction nucleotides: 4. CDR3: CASSLDGQGAANEKLFF. The CDR3 nucleotides read TGTGCCAGCAGCTTGGACGGACAGGGGGCGGCTAATGAAAAACTGTTTTTT.

This clonotype was recorded at least ten times. V and J are TRBV11-2 and TRBJ2-3, with 16 positions matching TRBD2. Germline-derived CDR1 and CDR2 are SGHAT and FQNNGV. Unmatched junction bases numbered 3, after V lost 0 bases and J lost 3 bases. The length of the CDR3 is 18 residues. The CDR3 DNA is TGTGCCAGCAGCTTAGATTTGGGACTAGCGGGAGGGACAGATACGCAGTATTTT. This translates into CASSLDLGLAGGTDTQYF. Full variable domain (remainder filled in from reference TRBV11-2 and TRBJ2-3): EAGVAQSPRYKIIEKRQSVAFWCNPISGHATLYWYQQILGQGPKLLIQFQNNGVVDDSQLPKDRFSAERLKGVDSTLKIQPAKLEDSAVYLCASSLDLGLAGGTDTQYFGPGTRLTVL.